The subject of this entry is one T cell receptor (beta chain). Study processing details: By means of reference gene primer amplification, nucleated cell counts were estimated. TCRdb's table, derived via immunoSEQ multiplex PCR, lists solely in-frame clones and lacks some. D and trimming come from the DNA, and the V and J calls and clone size come from that table. The table has 200,000 to 300,000 clones, about 84% seen once. The data belong to a study of blood T cell repertoires in COVID-19. Study summary: The United States, Italy and Spain supplied acute and convalescent COVID-19 samples. T cells, B-cell-depleted T cells, or PBMCs provided the cDNA or gDNA that served as material.

While infection was still active, Seattle patients were enrolled and then followed longitudinally. Losses at the gene ends were 5 bases for V and 0 bases for J; bases not matched to a gene: 3. The CDR3 has 14 residues. Per the germline V gene, CDR1 is LNHDA and CDR2 is SQIVND (reference sequence). J is TRBJ1-1 and V is TRBV19, with 7 bases that match TRBD1. The receptor was isolated from an elderly woman with COVID-19, enrolled during active disease. Input material: peripheral blood. In DNA, the CDR3 is TGTGCCAGTAGTTGGACAGGCTTGAACACTGAAGCTTTCTTT. It yields the protein CASSWTGLNTEAFF.